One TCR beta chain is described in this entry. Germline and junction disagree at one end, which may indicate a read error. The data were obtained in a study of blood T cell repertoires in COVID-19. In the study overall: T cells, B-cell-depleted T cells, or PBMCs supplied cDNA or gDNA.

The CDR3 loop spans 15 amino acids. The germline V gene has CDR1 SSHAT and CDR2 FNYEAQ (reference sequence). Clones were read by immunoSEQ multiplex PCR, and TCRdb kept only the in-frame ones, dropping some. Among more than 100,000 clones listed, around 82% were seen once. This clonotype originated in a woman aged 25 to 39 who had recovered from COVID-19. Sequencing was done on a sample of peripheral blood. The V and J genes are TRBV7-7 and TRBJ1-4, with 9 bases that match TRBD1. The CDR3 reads CASSLGTGPNEKLFF. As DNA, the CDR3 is TGTGCTAGCAGCTTAGGGACAGGGCCTAATGAAAAACTGTTTTTT.